This entry describes one T cell receptor beta chain. Enrollment of patients from Seattle took place during active infection, with longitudinal follow-up. Germline CDR1 is LGHDT and CDR2 is YNNKEL (reference sequence). With 3 bases clipped from V and 3 bases from J, the junction kept 4 bases outside the gene matches. This CDR3 has 14 amino acids. The sample is drawn from a study of blood T cell repertoires in COVID-19. Assay used: immunoSEQ multiplex PCR; TCRdb lists only in-frame clones, some missing. The sample consists of under 100,000 clones, 89% of them appearing once. The rearrangement uses TRBV3-1 (or the pseudogene TRBV3-2) and TRBJ2-7, with 8 bases aligning to TRBD1. Sequences were obtained from peripheral blood. The receptor was derived from a man aged 55 to 70 with COVID-19, enrolled during active disease. In nucleotides, the CDR3 is TGTGCCAGCAGCCAGGGACAGGAGGACTACGAGCAGTACTTC. Amino acid sequence: CASSQGQEDYEQYF.